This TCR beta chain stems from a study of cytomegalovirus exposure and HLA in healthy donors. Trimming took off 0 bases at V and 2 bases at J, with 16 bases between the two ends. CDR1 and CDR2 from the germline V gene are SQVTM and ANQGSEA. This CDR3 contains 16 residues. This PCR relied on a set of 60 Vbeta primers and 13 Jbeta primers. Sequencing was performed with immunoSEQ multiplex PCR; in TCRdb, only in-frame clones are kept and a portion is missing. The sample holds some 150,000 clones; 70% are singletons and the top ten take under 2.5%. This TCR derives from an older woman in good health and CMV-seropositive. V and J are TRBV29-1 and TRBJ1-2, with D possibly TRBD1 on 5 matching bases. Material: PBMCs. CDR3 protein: CSVEDRGRGNNYGYTF. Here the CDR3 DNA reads TGCAGCGTTGAAGACCGCGGGCGGGGGAACAACTATGGCTACACCTTC.